This T cell receptor beta chain was obtained from a study of identical twins. Study results and limitations: Researchers reported excess low generation probability among twin-shared out-of-frame alpha sequences.

TCRdb itself ran the 5' RACE reads through MiXCR, one entry per CDR3 protein. The sample shows about 190,000 distinct CDR3 sequences, about 15% of them seen only once. This clonotype was recorded a few times. Its antigen is not known. Trimming shortened V by 5 bases and J by 0 bases, and 11 bases separated the two germline ends. Germline CDR1 is SGHDT and CDR2 is YYEEEE. The CDR3 has 14 amino acids. The sample was also linked to a second study, of T cells expressing NK-cell markers. As that study records: From sorted CD3+CD56+NKG2C+, CD3+CD56+NKG2C- and CD3+CD56-NKG2C+ T cells came the TCR beta repertoires.

Sequencing was done on a sample of CD8+ T cells sorted from blood. The receptor's source is a woman aged 18-30 years in good health. The chain recombines TRBV5-6 with TRBJ1-1; perhaps TRBD1 as D (5 bases). The chain's CDR3 is CASSSDSVNTEAFF. As DNA, the CDR3 is TGTGCCAGCAGTAGCGACAGTGTGAACACTGAAGCTTTCTTT.